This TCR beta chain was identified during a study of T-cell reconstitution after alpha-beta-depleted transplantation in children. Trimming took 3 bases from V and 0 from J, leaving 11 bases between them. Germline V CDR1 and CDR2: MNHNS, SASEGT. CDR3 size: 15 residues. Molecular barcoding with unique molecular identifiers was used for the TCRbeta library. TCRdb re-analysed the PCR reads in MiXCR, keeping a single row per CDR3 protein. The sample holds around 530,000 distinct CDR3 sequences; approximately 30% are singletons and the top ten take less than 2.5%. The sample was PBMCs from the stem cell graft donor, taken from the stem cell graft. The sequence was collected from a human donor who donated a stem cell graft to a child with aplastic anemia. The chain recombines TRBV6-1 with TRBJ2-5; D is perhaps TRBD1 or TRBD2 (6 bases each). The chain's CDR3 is CASSDGGAYQETQYF. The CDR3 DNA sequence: TGTGCCAGCAGTGACGGGGGCGCGTACCAAGAGACCCAGTACTTC.